The sequence of this T cell receptor (beta chain) was determined in a study of CD4+ T cells in melanoma. Concerning this clone itself: Its antigen is as yet unknown.

Study outcomes and limitations: CD8+ T cell, macrophage and B cell function reportedly correlated with neoantigen-specific CD4+ T cells. Diverse differentiation states were reported for melanoma neoantigen-specific CD4+ T cells.

Germline CDR1 MDHEN, CDR2 SYDVKM. Trimming removed 2 bases at V and 4 bases at J, with 9 bases between. The CDR3 contains 14 residues. Profiled with immunoSEQ multiplex PCR; TCRdb holds only in-frame clones, not every one. The profile shows 13,000 or so clones, 70% of them singletons. Sequenced: cells from a culture (not recorded whether cultured in vitro). V usage is TRBV28 and J usage is TRBJ2-1, with a weak D call TRBD1 (5 bases). The sequence was obtained from a human donor with melanoma. CDR3 sequence: CASSLPRGYNEQFF. CDR3 nucleotides: TGTGCCAGCAGTTTACCAAGGGGATACAATGAGCAGTTCTTC.